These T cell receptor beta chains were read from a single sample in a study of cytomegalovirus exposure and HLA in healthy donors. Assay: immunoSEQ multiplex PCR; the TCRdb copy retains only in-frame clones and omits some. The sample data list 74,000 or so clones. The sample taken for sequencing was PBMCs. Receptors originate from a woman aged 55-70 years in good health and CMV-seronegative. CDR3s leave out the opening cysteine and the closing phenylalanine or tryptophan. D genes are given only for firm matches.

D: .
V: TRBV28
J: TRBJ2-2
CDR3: ASSLGQLTNTGELF

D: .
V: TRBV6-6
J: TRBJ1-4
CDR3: ASTPNEKLF

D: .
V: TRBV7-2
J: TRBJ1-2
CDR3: ASSVRRGLGKAGYT

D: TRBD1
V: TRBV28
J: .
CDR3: ASSLWGTGTPYEQY

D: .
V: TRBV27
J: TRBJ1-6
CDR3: ASSSDRYNSPLH

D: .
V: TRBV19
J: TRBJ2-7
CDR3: ASSIDSSSYEQY

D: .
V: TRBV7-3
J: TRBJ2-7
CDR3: ASSQIHYRLLYEQY

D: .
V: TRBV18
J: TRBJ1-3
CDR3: ASSPSRLDSGGNTIY

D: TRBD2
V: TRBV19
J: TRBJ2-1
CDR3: DVPGCPSGRAEGTYNEQF

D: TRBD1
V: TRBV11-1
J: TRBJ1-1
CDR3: ASSWTGTTEAF

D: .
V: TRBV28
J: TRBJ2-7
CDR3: ASSVPGQGSHEQY

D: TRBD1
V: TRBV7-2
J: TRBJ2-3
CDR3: ASRMDRVRDTQY

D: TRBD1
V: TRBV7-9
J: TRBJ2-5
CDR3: ASSSQGAEQY

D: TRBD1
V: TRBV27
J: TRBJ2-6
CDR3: ASSLIISGTASSGANVLT

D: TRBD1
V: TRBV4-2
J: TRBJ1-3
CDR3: ASSQDNQGEWNTIY

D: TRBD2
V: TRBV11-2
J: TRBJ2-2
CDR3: ASSRLAGAAGELF

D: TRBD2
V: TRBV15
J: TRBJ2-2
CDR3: ATSRGLGGLGTGELF

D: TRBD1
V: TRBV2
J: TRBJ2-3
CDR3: ASTGQGPDTQY

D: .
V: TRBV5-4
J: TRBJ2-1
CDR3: ASSTPSNEQF

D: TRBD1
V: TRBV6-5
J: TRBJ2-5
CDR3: ASSYRTGKGTQY

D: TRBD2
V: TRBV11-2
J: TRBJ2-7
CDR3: ASSLGAGTSTHEQY

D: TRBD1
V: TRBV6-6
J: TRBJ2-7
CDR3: ASRGQGLNEQY

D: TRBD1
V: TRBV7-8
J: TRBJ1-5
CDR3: ASSSIGGTGNQPQH

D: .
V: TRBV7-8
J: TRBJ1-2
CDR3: ASSIRDTYGYT

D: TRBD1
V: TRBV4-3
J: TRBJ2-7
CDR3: ASSQVSGQGWYEQY

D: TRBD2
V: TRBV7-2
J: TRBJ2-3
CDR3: ASSPSGRREDTQY

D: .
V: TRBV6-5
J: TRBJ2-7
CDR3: ASLSGVGTEQY

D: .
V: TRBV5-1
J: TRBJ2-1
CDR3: ASSFSNEQF

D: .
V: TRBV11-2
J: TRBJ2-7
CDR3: ASRHPSLGDEQY

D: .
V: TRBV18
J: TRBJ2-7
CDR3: ASSREDSYEQY

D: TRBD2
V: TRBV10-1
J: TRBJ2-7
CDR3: AVLFGGSSYEQY

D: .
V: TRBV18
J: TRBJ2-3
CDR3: ASSPPETDTQY

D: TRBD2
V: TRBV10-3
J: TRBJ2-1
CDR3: AISVLAAEGYNEQF

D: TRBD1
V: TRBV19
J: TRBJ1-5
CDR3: ASSPGQGQPQH

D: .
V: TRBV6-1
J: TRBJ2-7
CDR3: ASSEAGRQY

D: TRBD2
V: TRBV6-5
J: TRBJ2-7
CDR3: ASSYGGLDDPYEQY

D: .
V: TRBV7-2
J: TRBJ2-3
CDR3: ASSSGYNTDTQY

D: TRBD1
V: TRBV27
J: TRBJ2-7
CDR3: ASSPRQGLSYEQY

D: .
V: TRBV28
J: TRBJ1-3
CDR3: ASSLGSGNTIY

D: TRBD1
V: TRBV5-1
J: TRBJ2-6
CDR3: ASSDGQGTGANVLT

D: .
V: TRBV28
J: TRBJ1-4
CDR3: ASATPGVTNEKLF

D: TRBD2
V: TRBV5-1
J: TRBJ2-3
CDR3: ASSNSGRGSADTQY

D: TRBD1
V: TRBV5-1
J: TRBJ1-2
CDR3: ASSLEGAGYGYT

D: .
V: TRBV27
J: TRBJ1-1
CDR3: ASSFSWGRGTEAF

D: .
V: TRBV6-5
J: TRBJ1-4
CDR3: ASSRDREKLF

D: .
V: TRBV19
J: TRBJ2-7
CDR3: ASSIDTGFSVYEQY

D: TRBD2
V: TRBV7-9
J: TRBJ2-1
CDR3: ASSFSTSGNEQF

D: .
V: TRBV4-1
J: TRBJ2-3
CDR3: ASSQDRGGGSTDTQY

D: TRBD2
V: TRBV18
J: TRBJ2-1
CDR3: ASSRGTSPLNEQF

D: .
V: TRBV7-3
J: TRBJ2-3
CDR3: ASSLPGDTQY

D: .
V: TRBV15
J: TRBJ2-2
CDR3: ATSRDDRGRTGELF

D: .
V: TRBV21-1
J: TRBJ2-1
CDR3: ASMRGGVAGACEQF

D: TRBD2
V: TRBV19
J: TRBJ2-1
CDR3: ASRPSGTTWNEQF